The 29 T cell receptor beta chains listed next were all sequenced from one sample in a study of blood T cell repertoires in COVID-19. Some clones are missing from TCRdb's copy, which holds only in-frame ones; the method was immunoSEQ multiplex PCR. The table includes around 240,000 clones, approximately 84% detected once. The sequenced sample was peripheral blood. These receptor sequences come from a woman aged 80 or over with acute or convalescent COVID-19.

This chain links TRBV4-2 with TRBJ2-1; 12 bases fit TRBD2. Per the germline V gene, CDR1 is LGHNA and CDR2 is YNFKEQ. V lost 4 bases, J lost 8 bases, and 6 bases stayed unmatched. This CDR3 is 15 amino acids long. CDR3 protein: CASSPGTSGLYEQFF. In DNA, the CDR3 is TGTGCCAGCAGCCCCGGGACTAGCGGGCTCTATGAGCAGTTCTTC.

Note on this clone: Other DNA sequences from this sample encode an identical CDR3 as well. The J gene is TRBJ2-1, the V gene TRBV28; 13 bases agree with TRBD2. Germline lookup yields CDR1 MDHEN and CDR2 SYDVKM. The J segment lost 7 bases and the V segment lost 6 bases, leaving 3 bases of the junction unmatched. The CDR3 extends over 14 amino acids. This CDR3 is CASRPGLAGNEQFF. The DNA of the CDR3 is TGTGCCAGCAGACCGGGACTAGCGGGGAATGAGCAGTTCTTC.

CDR3 protein: CASSQELAVSGGLETQYF. In nucleotides, the CDR3 is TGTGCCAGCAGCCAAGAGCTTGCAGTGTCGGGGGGGTTAGAGACCCAGTACTTC. This chain connects TRBV4-2 to TRBJ2-5; TRBD2 aligns across 8 bases. Germline trimming cut 0 bases from V and 4 bases from J; bases unmatched to any gene: 13. CDR3 length: 18 residues. Germline CDR1 LGHNA, CDR2 YNFKEQ.

V gene TRBV5-1 combines with J gene TRBJ1-5; TRBD1 aligns across 11 bases. CDR3 size: 15 residues. The ends lost 3 bases at V and 6 bases at J; junction bases unmatched: 5. The V gene's germline CDR1 is SGHRS and CDR2 YFSETQ. The CDR3 sequence is CASSYRTGGTQPQHF. In DNA, the CDR3 is TGCGCCAGCAGCTACAGGACAGGGGGCACTCAGCCCCAGCATTTT.

The genes are TRBV7-9 and TRBJ2-7; 9 positions match TRBD2. Trimming took 7 bases from V and 1 from J; bases not matched to a gene: 8. Germline V lookup: CDR1 SEHNR, CDR2 FQNEAQ (reference sequence). There are 15 residues in the CDR3. The CDR3 DNA sequence: TGTGCCAGCAACCCCAGCGGGAGGTCTTCCTACGAGCAGTACTTC. As protein: CASNPSGRSSYEQYF.

This clone was seen only once. The rearrangement joins TRBV6-2 or TRBV6-3 to TRBJ2-7, with D perhaps matching TRBD1 (6 bases). V was trimmed by 5 bases and J by 6 bases, leaving 20 bases between them. The CDR3 spans 15 residues. CDR1 MNHEY and CDR2 SVGEGT come from the germline V gene. The CDR3 DNA reads TGTGCCAGCAGTAACCCGGGACATCTTACCCTCGAGCAGTACTTC. Translation: CASSNPGHLTLEQYF.

The V gene is TRBV27, the J gene TRBJ2-7; 8 nucleotides align to TRBD1. Trimming cost V 3 bases and J 4 bases; bases outside gene matches: 11. The CDR3 is made up of 16 amino acids. Germline V lookup: CDR1 MNHEY, CDR2 SMNVEV (reference sequence). The CDR3 here is CASSFDRRDRYYEQYF. DNA of the CDR3: TGTGCCAGCAGTTTCGATCGCCGGGACAGGTATTACGAGCAGTACTTC.

The chain links TRBV19 to TRBJ2-2; 15 bases match TRBD2. The V gene end was trimmed by 9 bases and the J gene end by 5 bases; junction bases not matched to a gene: 1. The CDR3 is made up of 14 amino acids. Germline V CDR1 and CDR2: LNHDA, SQIVND (reference sequence). CDR3 residues: CASGLAGGTGELFF. DNA of the CDR3: TGTGCCAGCGGACTAGCGGGGGGGACCGGGGAGCTGTTTTTT.

CDR3 sequence reads: CASSQANGYNEQFF. The CDR3 region has the DNA TGTGCCAGCAGCCAAGCAAACGGCTACAATGAGCAGTTCTTC. The V gene is TRBV14, the J gene TRBJ2-1; unclear D gene. The germline gives CDR1 SGHDN, CDR2 FVKESK. CDR3 length: 14 residues. Trimming removed 1 base at V and 3 bases at J, with 7 bases between.

This clone was counted a few times. The gene calls are TRBV6-5 and TRBJ2-3; no firm D call. Between the trimmed V and J ends, which lost 8 bases and 1 base, there was a span of 10 bases. The CDR3 has 13 residues. Germline V gene sequence: CDR1 MNHEY, CDR2 SVGAGI. CDR3 in amino acids: CASLAAGTDTQYF. The DNA of the CDR3 is TGTGCCAGCCTGGCGGCAGGCACAGATACGCAGTATTTT.

The genes are TRBV29-1 and TRBJ1-2, with D possibly matching TRBD1 (5 bases). The germline CDR1 and CDR2 sequences are SQVTM and ANQGSEA. The length of the CDR3 is 11 residues. Trimming shortened V by 4 bases and J by 7 bases, and 10 bases separated the two germline ends. CDR3 protein: CSVALQGGYTF. The CDR3 DNA reads as TGCAGCGTTGCACTCCAGGGTGGCTACACCTTC. The whole variable domain, filled in from reference TRBV29-1 and TRBJ1-2, reads SAVISQKPSRDICQRGTSLTIQCQVDSQVTMMFWYRQQPGQSLTLIATANQGSEATYESGFVIDKFPISRPNLTFSTLTVSNMSPEDSSIYLCSVALQGGYTFGSGTRLTVV.

The rearrangement joins TRBV9 to TRBJ2-7, with unresolved D. V lost 0 bases and J 5 bases, leaving 9 bases between the germline ends. The CDR3 covers 13 residues. Germline V gene sequence: CDR1 SGDLS, CDR2 YYNGEE. The CDR3 loop reads CASSVGQVDEQYF. CDR3 nucleotide sequence: TGTGCCAGCAGCGTAGGGCAGGTCGACGAGCAGTACTTC.

In this sample, this clone turned up a few times. This chain links TRBV5-1 with TRBJ2-7; 10 positions agree with TRBD2. The CDR3 is 15 amino acids. Germline V gives CDR1 SGHRS, CDR2 YFSETQ. V lost 3 bases, J lost 6 bases, and 9 bases stayed unmatched. This CDR3 is CASSYPLAGVGEQYF. The DNA for the CDR3 is TGCGCCAGCAGCTACCCTCTAGCGGGGGTTGGCGAGCAGTACTTC.

The chain carries TRBV5-6 and TRBJ1-6, with D hard to call. V was cut by 1 base and J by 8 bases, with 10 bases left in between. CDR3 size: 14 residues. Germline assignment: CDR1 SGHDT and CDR2 YYEEEE. Here the CDR3 reads CASSLRLTDSPLHF. The CDR3 DNA reads TGTGCCAGCAGCTTGCGGCTAACAGATTCACCCCTCCACTTT.

This clone occurred a few times. Additional DNA sequences in this sample encode the identical CDR3. V and J are TRBV18 and TRBJ1-3; 7 bases map to TRBD1. V shed 1 base and J 2 bases; nucleotides not matched to a gene: 2. This CDR3 is built from 15 residues. CDR1 and CDR2 from the germline V gene are KGHSH and LQKENI. The CDR3 spells CASSPQGAPGNTIYF. CDR3 DNA sequence: TGTGCCAGCTCACCACAGGGGGCCCCTGGAAACACCATATATTTT.

Points on this clone: This same CDR3 is encoded by further DNA sequences in the sample. This chain uses TRBV11-2 with TRBJ2-1, with TRBD2 matching over 10 bases. V lost 3 bases to trimming and J lost 4 bases; unmatched junction nucleotides: 3. Germline CDR1 SGHAT, CDR2 FQNNGV. The CDR3 length is 15 residues. In nucleotides, the CDR3 is TGTGCCAGCAGCTTCACTAGCGGGGTATACAATGAGCAGTTCTTC. Its protein is CASSFTSGVYNEQFF.

The J gene is TRBJ2-3, the V gene TRBV4-3; 11 bases are shared with TRBD1. J was trimmed by 0 bases and V by 0 bases; bases with no gene match: 8. CDR1 and CDR2 (germline): LGHNA, YSLEER. The CDR3 extends over 19 amino acids. The CDR3 spells CASSQDGTGGRSSTDTQYF. The CDR3 nucleotides read TGCGCCAGCAGCCAAGACGGGACAGGGGGAAGGTCTAGCACAGATACGCAGTATTTT.

The chain has TRBV24-1 and TRBJ2-3, with D unresolved. The CDR3 consists of 13 residues. Germline CDR1 reads KGHDR; CDR2 reads SFDVKD. V lost 4 bases and J lost 6, with 10 bases in between. Here the CDR3 reads CATSEGAWDTQYF. In DNA form, the CDR3 reads TGTGCCACCAGTGAAGGAGCTTGGGATACGCAGTATTTT.

The rearrangement links TRBV29-1 to TRBJ1-4, with TRBD1 as a possible D gene (6 bases). In germline, CDR1 is SQVTM, CDR2 ANQGSEA. V was pared by 4 bases and J by 1 base, with 13 bases between. The CDR3 runs to 15 residues. This CDR3 reads CSVADSPGTNEKLFF. The CDR3 DNA reads TGCAGCGTTGCGGACAGCCCGGGAACTAATGAAAAACTGTTTTTT.

Only a few counts were recorded for this clone. The J gene is TRBJ2-7, the V gene TRBV30, with 7 bases aligning to TRBD1. The CDR3 totals 14 residues. Trimming cost V 2 bases and J 3 bases; bases outside gene matches: 7. Looked up from germline, CDR1 is GTSNPN and CDR2 is SVGIG (reference sequence). CDR3: CAWSPTDRDYEQYF. The DNA for the CDR3 is TGTGCCTGGAGTCCGACCGACAGGGACTACGAGCAGTACTTC.

This clone was recorded a few times. The chain is built from TRBV6-2 or TRBV6-3 and TRBJ2-1; 9 bases map to TRBD2. Trimming cost V 2 bases and J 4 bases; bases outside gene matches: 9. The CDR3 sequence is 17 residues long. Germline V gene data show CDR1 as MNHEY and CDR2 as SVGEGT. This CDR3 reads CASSYLISGSAYNEQFF. The CDR3 region has the DNA TGTGCCAGCAGTTACCTTATTAGCGGGAGCGCTTACAATGAGCAGTTCTTC.

This clone was counted between two and nine times. The chain uses TRBV6-6 and TRBJ2-4, with 9 bases lining up with TRBD1. With V trimmed by 7 bases and J by 0 bases, 4 bases remained unmatched. CDR1 and CDR2 (germline): MNHNY, SVGAGI (reference sequence). This CDR3 is 15 amino acids long. In DNA form, the CDR3 reads TGTGCCAGCACCGGGGACAGGGTAGCCAAAAACATTCAGTACTTC. Its protein is CASTGDRVAKNIQYF.

This chain uses TRBV7-2 with TRBJ2-1, with D possibly matching TRBD2 (6 bases). V was shortened by 3 bases and J by 0 bases, with 12 bases between the two germline ends. There are 16 residues in the CDR3. CDR1 SGHTA and CDR2 FQGNSA come from the germline V gene. CDR3 amino acids: CASSFEDGSSYNEQFF. The CDR3 region has the DNA TGTGCCAGCAGCTTCGAGGACGGGAGCTCCTACAATGAGCAGTTCTTC.

The chain links TRBV27 to TRBJ2-5; 7 bases align to TRBD1. The J segment lost 5 bases and the V segment lost 0 bases, leaving 3 bases of the junction unmatched. The CDR3 consists of 14 residues. Per germline, CDR1 MNHEY and CDR2 SMNVEV (reference sequence). The CDR3 DNA reads as TGTGCCAGCAGTTTATCAGGGGGCCGTGAGACCCAGTACTTC. Translated, it gives CASSLSGGRETQYF.

This chain links TRBV7-8 with TRBJ2-1; 10 bases fit TRBD1. This CDR3 region has 21 residues. The V segment lost 5 bases and the J segment 4 bases; nucleotides outside the gene matches: 23. Looked up from germline, CDR1 is SGHVS and CDR2 is FQNEAQ. CDR3 region: CASSVPRPGTGATRKYNEQFF. As DNA, the CDR3 is TGTGCCAGCAGCGTTCCCCGGCCCGGGACAGGGGCGACGAGAAAATACAATGAGCAGTTCTTC.

This chain joins TRBV7-9 and TRBJ1-1, with TRBD1 identical over 7 bases. CDR3 length: 13 amino acids. Trimming removed 4 bases from V and 1 base from J; junction bases left unmatched: 0. Germline CDR1 and CDR2: SEHNR and FQNEAQ (reference sequence). The CDR3: CASSWTGNTEAFF. For the CDR3, the DNA is TGTGCCAGCAGCTGGACAGGGAACACTGAAGCTTTCTTT. Full variable domain (rest looked up from reference TRBV7-9 and TRBJ1-1): DTGVSQNPRHKITKRGQNVTFRCDPISEHNRLYWYRQTLGQGPEFLTYFQNEAQLEKSRLLSDRFSAERPKGSFSTLEIQRTEQGDSAMYLCASSWTGNTEAFFGQGTRLTVV.

This clone was seen a few times. The genes are TRBV28 and TRBJ1-5; no definite D call. The germline CDR1 and CDR2 sequences are MDHEN and SYDVKM. CDR3 size: 14 residues. Trimming pared 3 bases from V and 4 bases from J, leaving 10 bases between. CDR3 sequence (DNA): TGTGCCAGCAGTTTTGGTGACGGGAATCAGCCCCAGCATTTT. This codes for CASSFGDGNQPQHF.

The chain couples TRBV2 to TRBJ1-4, with 11 bases aligning to TRBD1. The CDR3 loop spans 15 amino acids. The trim removed 2 bases at V and 5 bases at J, leaving 1 base unmatched. Per the germline V gene, CDR1 is SNHLY and CDR2 is FYNNEI. In DNA form, the CDR3 reads TGTGCCAGCAGTGAATGGACAGGGGGCAATGAAAAACTGTTTTTT. This codes for CASSEWTGGNEKLFF.

V usage is TRBV28 and J usage is TRBJ1-4, with D unclear. Germline CDR1 and CDR2: MDHEN and SYDVKM. The CDR3 spans 14 residues. Trimming took off 7 bases at V and 8 bases at J, with 17 bases between the two ends. This CDR3 is CASNEGRRSEKLFF. DNA of the CDR3: TGTGCCAGCAACGAGGGTCGGAGATCAGAAAAACTGTTTTTT.